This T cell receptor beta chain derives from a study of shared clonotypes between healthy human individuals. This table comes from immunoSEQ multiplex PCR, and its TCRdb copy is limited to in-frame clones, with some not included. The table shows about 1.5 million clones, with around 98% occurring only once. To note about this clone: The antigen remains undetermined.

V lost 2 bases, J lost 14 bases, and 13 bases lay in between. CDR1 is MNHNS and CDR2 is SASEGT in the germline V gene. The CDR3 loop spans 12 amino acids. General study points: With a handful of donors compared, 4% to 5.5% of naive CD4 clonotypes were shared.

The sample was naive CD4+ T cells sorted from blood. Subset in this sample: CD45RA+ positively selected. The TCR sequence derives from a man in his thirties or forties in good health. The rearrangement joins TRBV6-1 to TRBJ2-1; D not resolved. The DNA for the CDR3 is TGTGCCAGCAGTGAATGGTCGCCAGAGGAGTTCTTC. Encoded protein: CASSEWSPEEFF.